This T cell receptor beta chain stems from a study of a mutant IDH1 vaccine in newly diagnosed glioma. In the study overall: Patients came in for eight vaccinations, in weeks 1, 3, 5, 7, 11, 15, 19 and 23.

Looked up from germline, CDR1 is GTSNPN and CDR2 is SVGIG (reference sequence). Trimming removed 3 bases at V and 4 bases at J, with 12 bases between. There are 13 residues in the CDR3. For this clone: The antigen remains undetermined.

Using immunoSEQ multiplex PCR, the repertoire was profiled, and TCRdb retains in-frame clones only, with some absent. The top ten hold under 2% of the sample, which has approximately 51,000 clones, roughly 73% seen once. The time point was: week 5, during vaccination. Doses of 300 ug of mutant IDH1 20-mer peptide were given with topical imiquimod. The rearrangement joins TRBV30 to TRBJ1-1; D is ambiguous. This TCR came from a woman aged 35 to 49 with glioma. This sample comprised PBMCs, obtained from a glioma patient whose treatment included an IDH1 peptide vaccine. DNA of the CDR3: TGTGCCTGGAGCCTAGAACAGAGCACTGAAGCTTTCTTT. It yields the protein CAWSLEQSTEAFF.